The 28 T cell receptor beta chains listed next were all sequenced from one sample in a study of blood T cell repertoires in COVID-19 (TCRdb year 2020). Receptor libraries were prepared by the immunoSEQ multiplex PCR assay. Drawn from immuneACCESS, this table holds only the in-frame rearrangements with V and J called that TCRdb kept. Clones are partly lost; checked studies trace under half to an unresolved V gene and leave the rest unexplained. For this sample there are 350,000 or so clones; around 89% appear just once. The top ten clonotypes cover approximately 1.8% of the sample. The sample was peripheral blood. The receptors were sampled from a woman younger than 45 with COVID-19, enrolled during active disease.

The chain combines TRBV19 with TRBJ1-5; 9 bases line up with TRBD1. Germline CDR1 reads LNHDA; CDR2 reads SQIVND (reference sequence). V dropped 3 bases and J dropped 4; count of bases not matched to a gene: 4. The CDR3 extends over 15 amino acids. CDR3 bases: TGTGCCAGTAGTATGACAGGGGGTAGTAATCAGCCCCAGCATTTT. This translates into CASSMTGGSNQPQHF.

The chain joins TRBV12-3 or TRBV12-4 to TRBJ1-2; maybe TRBD1 (6 bases). The length of the CDR3 is 13 residues. Trimming shortened V by 6 bases and J by 5 bases, and 13 bases separated the two germline ends. In nucleotides, the CDR3 is TGTGCCAGCAGCCGCGAGGGGGTTTATGGCTACACCTTC. Translation: CASSREGVYGYTF.

The chain carries TRBV9 and TRBJ2-5; TRBD1 agrees at 11 bases. Germline trimming cut 4 bases from V and 5 bases from J; bases unmatched to any gene: 7. The V gene's germline CDR1 is SGDLS and CDR2 YYNGEE. The CDR3 contains 15 residues. For the CDR3, the DNA is TGTGCCAGCAGCACAGGGACAGGGGGTAGCGAGACCCAGTACTTC. This encodes CASSTGTGGSETQYF.

This sequence joins TRBV19 and TRBJ1-1, with no clear D. V was cut by 0 bases and J by 1 base, with 3 bases left in between. The CDR3 covers 13 residues. Germline CDR1 LNHDA, CDR2 SQIVND (reference sequence). DNA of the CDR3: TGTGCCAGTAGTATAGACAAGAACACTGAAGCTTTCTTT. Residues: CASSIDKNTEAFF.

The count of this clone is one. This chain links TRBV9 with TRBJ2-7; 8 bases are a match to TRBD1. V trimming: 4 bases; J trimming: 0 bases; junction bases outside the gene matches: 9. The CDR3 extends over 16 amino acids. The germline V gene has CDR1 SGDLS and CDR2 YYNGEE. The CDR3 is CASSKQGGADSYEQYF. CDR3 in DNA: TGTGCCAGCAGCAAACAGGGGGGAGCCGACTCCTACGAGCAGTACTTC.

The genes are TRBV7-9 and TRBJ2-3; TRBD2 is a possible D gene (6 bases). The CDR3 runs to 19 residues. The V gene's germline CDR1 is SEHNR and CDR2 FQNEAQ (reference sequence). Trimming removed 5 bases at V and 2 bases at J, with 26 bases between. This chain's CDR3 is CASSPNLFLNPGDTDTQYF. In nucleotides, the CDR3 is TGTGCCAGCAGCCCAAATCTTTTCCTTAACCCGGGGGACACAGATACGCAGTATTTT.

The CDR3 coding sequence is TGTGCCTGGAGCCCCCCCGGGAGGGTGTCGACTGAAGCTTTCTTT. The encoded protein is CAWSPPGRVSTEAFF. The rearrangement joins TRBV30 to TRBJ1-1; no firm D call. Germline CDR1 GTSNPN, CDR2 SVGIG (reference sequence). This CDR3 is 15 amino acids long. V was trimmed by 3 bases and J by 5 bases, leaving 19 bases between them.

This chain joins TRBV27 and TRBJ1-5, with a possible D match to TRBD1 (5 bases). The V and J ends lost 5 bases and 5 bases respectively, with 10 bases between them. This CDR3 region has 13 residues. The germline gives CDR1 MNHEY, CDR2 SMNVEV (reference sequence). This CDR3 reads CASSTTGDQPQHF. Written as DNA, the CDR3 is TGTGCCAGCAGTACCACAGGTGATCAGCCCCAGCATTTT.

V is TRBV5-8 and J is TRBJ2-7, with TRBD1 as a possible D gene (6 bases). V was cut by 2 bases and J by 0 bases, with 12 bases left in between. Germline V gene lookup returns CDR1 SGHTS and CDR2 YDEGEE. The CDR3 is made up of 15 amino acids. CDR3 sequence reads: CASSFGGKSSYEQYV. CDR3 coding DNA: TGTGCCAGCAGCTTTGGGGGCAAAAGCTCCTACGAGCAGTACGTC.

The chain is built from TRBV6-2 or TRBV6-3 and TRBJ1-1, with a possible D match to TRBD1 (6 bases). The germline V and J ends were trimmed by 5 bases and 2 bases, with 9 bases remaining between them. Per the germline V gene, CDR1 is MNHEY and CDR2 is SVGEGT. The CDR3 has 13 amino acids. In DNA, the CDR3 is TGTGCCAGCAGTAGGACAGTTAACACTGAAGCTTTCTTT. This sequence encodes CASSRTVNTEAFF.

V and J are TRBV19 and TRBJ1-6; a possible D gene is TRBD1 (5 bases). V lost 4 bases and J 10 bases, leaving 14 bases between the germline ends. CDR1 is LNHDA and CDR2 is SQIVND in the germline V gene (reference sequence). The CDR3 is made up of 14 amino acids. CDR3 DNA sequence: TGTGCCAGTAGTAAGGGGACTCGCTCCTCACCCCTCCACTTT. Translation gives CASSKGTRSSPLHF.

The chain links TRBV4-2 to TRBJ1-2; no definite D call. This CDR3 is 16 amino acids long. Trimming cost V 1 base and J 4 bases, with 16 bases left between them. CDR1 LGHNA and CDR2 YNFKEQ come from the germline V gene. CDR3 nucleotides: TGTGCCAGCAGCCAAGGGGGAGGATTTTGGGTCTATGGCTACACCTTC. It encodes CASSQGGGFWVYGYTF.

The genes are TRBV3-1 (or the pseudogene TRBV3-2) and TRBJ2-5, with unresolved D. CDR3 length equals 14 residues. Per germline, CDR1 LGHDT and CDR2 YNNKEL (reference sequence). Trimming left V 4 bases short and J 2 bases short, with 11 bases between. The CDR3 DNA is TGTGCCAGCAGCCCTACCCCTGGTCAAGAGACCCAGTACTTC. It specifies CASSPTPGQETQYF.

V is TRBV12-3 or TRBV12-4 and J is TRBJ1-2; D unresolved. CDR3 length equals 13 residues. V lost 7 bases to trimming and J lost 8 bases, with 17 bases between them. In DNA, the CDR3 is TGTGCCAGCAACACCCGGGGAGTGGGGGGCTACACCTTC. Protein sequence: CASNTRGVGGYTF.

The J gene is TRBJ2-2, the V gene TRBV30, with 7 bases aligning to TRBD2. There are 13 residues in the CDR3. Losses at the gene ends were 2 bases for V and 5 bases for J; bases not matched to a gene: 2. Germline V gene lookup returns CDR1 GTSNPN and CDR2 SVGIG (reference sequence). The CDR3 reads CAWSWGGTGELFF. The CDR3 nucleotides read TGTGCCTGGAGTTGGGGGGGGACCGGGGAGCTGTTTTTT.

CDR3 sequence: CASAEGFSGNTIYF. CDR3 DNA: TGCGCCAGCGCCGAGGGATTCTCTGGAAACACCATATATTTT. The V call is TRBV5-1, the J call TRBJ1-3; D gene unclear. Between the trimmed V and J ends, which lost 7 bases and 0 bases, there was a span of 11 bases. The germline V gene has CDR1 SGHRS and CDR2 YFSETQ. This CDR3 is 14 amino acids long.

The chain combines TRBV6-5 with TRBJ2-7, with D maybe TRBD2 (6 bases). Between the trimmed V and J ends, which lost 8 bases and 5 bases, there was a span of 13 bases. Germline loops: CDR1 MNHEY, CDR2 SVGAGI. This CDR3 has 12 amino acids. The chain's CDR3 is CASLGTYHEQYV. The CDR3, as DNA: TGTGCCAGCCTTGGGACTTATCACGAGCAGTACGTC.

The chain couples TRBV19 to TRBJ1-1; 7 nucleotides agree with TRBD1. The CDR3 has 13 residues. The V segment lost 8 bases and the J segment 5 bases; nucleotides outside the gene matches: 8. Germline CDR1 and CDR2: LNHDA and SQIVND (reference sequence). CDR3 sequence (DNA): TGTGCCAGTCACAAGGGGGCTTGGACTGAAGCTTTCTTT. Its protein is CASHKGAWTEAFF.

This clone was seen only a few times. J is TRBJ2-7 and V is TRBV5-1; maybe TRBD2 (6 bases). In germline, CDR1 is SGHRS, CDR2 YFSETQ. The CDR3 has 14 residues. V was pared by 3 bases and J by 0 bases, with 10 bases between. The CDR3 DNA sequence: TGCGCCAGCAGCTGGGACGGGAGCTCCTACGAGCAGTACTTC. Amino acids: CASSWDGSSYEQYF.

With regard to this clone: The sample has other DNA sequences that encode this CDR3 too. The rearrangement uses TRBV7-9 and TRBJ2-7; D is ambiguous. Trimming pared 0 bases from V and 3 bases from J, leaving 6 bases between. CDR1 and CDR2 (germline): SEHNR, FQNEAQ (reference sequence). CDR3 length: 13 amino acids. The CDR3 DNA follows: TGTGCCAGCAGCTTAGCGCAGTTCTACGAGCAGTACTTC. This gives the protein CASSLAQFYEQYF.

The chain recombines TRBV2 with TRBJ1-6; TRBD1 matches 8 bases. From germline, CDR1 is SNHLY and CDR2 FYNNEI. V gave up 3 bases and J gave up 7 bases; unmatched junction bases: 5. This CDR3 is built from 15 residues. Here the CDR3 DNA reads TGTGCCAGCAGTGACGACAGGGGTACCAATTCACCCCTCCACTTT. Protein product: CASSDDRGTNSPLHF.

The chain links TRBV6-5 to TRBJ2-3; TRBD2 aligns across 13 bases. The CDR3 length is 13 residues. V shed 9 bases, J shed 6 bases, and the junction held 3 bases outside the gene matches. The V gene's germline CDR1 is MNHEY and CDR2 SVGAGI. The CDR3 here is CASGTSGVDTQYF. DNA for the CDR3: TGTGCCAGTGGGACTAGCGGGGTGGATACGCAGTATTTT.

The CDR3, as DNA: TGTGCCAGCAGTAAGGGGGACTCTGGGGCCAACGTCCTGACTTTC. Protein: CASSKGDSGANVLTF. V gene TRBV6-6 combines with J gene TRBJ2-6, with D tentatively TRBD1 (6 bases). The CDR3 runs 15 residues. Germline V gene sequence: CDR1 MNHNY, CDR2 SVGAGI (reference sequence). The ends were cut back, 5 bases at V and 0 bases at J, with 8 bases in the middle.

The chain recombines TRBV29-1 with TRBJ2-1, with no clear D. This CDR3 has 13 residues. Germline CDR1 is SQVTM and CDR2 is ANQGSEA. Trimming left V 6 bases short and J 4 bases short, with 13 bases between. CDR3: CSVRQRLYNEQFF. Here the CDR3 DNA reads TGCAGCGTACGCCAGCGATTGTACAATGAGCAGTTCTTC.

The chain uses TRBV6-5 and TRBJ1-4, with a possible D match to TRBD1 (5 bases). The V gene's germline CDR1 is MNHEY and CDR2 SVGAGI. The V gene lost 6 bases and the J gene lost 7 bases, with 15 bases spanning the gap. The CDR3 totals 14 residues. The CDR3 nucleotides are TGTGCCAGCAGCTTGGCGGGGGAAGGTGAAAAACTGTTTTTT. This sequence encodes CASSLAGEGEKLFF.

This chain uses TRBV7-2 with TRBJ1-2; a possible D gene is TRBD1 (5 bases). The CDR3 is 14 amino acids. Germline V lookup: CDR1 SGHTA, CDR2 FQGNSA. The V and J ends lost 1 base and 4 bases respectively, with 10 bases between them. In DNA form, the CDR3 reads TGTGCCAGCAGCTTAGGACAGCCTTTCTATGGCTACACCTTC. This gives the protein CASSLGQPFYGYTF.

V is TRBV2 and J is TRBJ2-2; weak D call: TRBD2 (6 bases). From germline, CDR1 is SNHLY and CDR2 FYNNEI. The ends were cut back, 4 bases at V and 7 bases at J, with 13 bases in the middle. The CDR3 sequence is 14 residues long. This CDR3 is CASSVDRGSGELFF. The CDR3 region has the DNA TGTGCCAGCAGTGTCGACCGGGGGAGCGGGGAGCTGTTTTTT.

The rearrangement joins TRBV2 to TRBJ1-4; D is perhaps TRBD1 (5 bases). Trimming pared 8 bases from V and 3 bases from J, leaving 13 bases between. Germline assignment: CDR1 SNHLY and CDR2 FYNNEI. The CDR3 is made up of 14 amino acids. CDR3 in DNA: TGTGCCAGCGTAAGGGGCAGAGCTAATGAAAAACTGTTTTTT. Amino acids: CASVRGRANEKLFF.